The 22 T cell receptor beta chains presented below share a single source sample, sequenced in a study of regulatory T cells in long-lasting Graves disease. Time point defined: newly diagnosed GD, antithyroid drugs for less than 3 months. RNA extracted from PBMCs served as the sequencing template. Libraries of TCR beta came from iRepertoire HTBI primers plus Arm-PCR of CDR3 regions. TCRdb analysed the multiplex PCR reads with MiXCR anew, one entry per CDR3 protein. The sample holds 300,000 to 400,000 distinct CDR3 sequences, around 16% seen once. The sequences come from peripheral blood mononuclear cells (PBMCs), collected at new diagnosis, from a patient treated with antithyroid drugs. The receptors were sampled from a female donor with Graves disease.

This clonotype was detected a few times. Given a far larger clone just one base away, this is likely a sequencing read error. The chain links TRBV27 to TRBJ2-3, with TRBD2 matching over 7 bases. The trim removed 5 bases at V and 1 base at J, leaving 15 bases unmatched. The CDR3 is 18 residues long. Germline V lookup: CDR1 MNHEY, CDR2 SMNVEV (reference sequence). The CDR3 reads CASSAGGESGTGTDTQYF. The DNA for the CDR3 is TGTGCCAGCAGTGCCGGCGGGGAGAGCGGGACTGGCACAGATACGCAGTATTTT.

This clonotype was detected ten times or more. The CDR3 DNA follows: TGTGCCAGCAGCCCAGGACAGGCCTTGGGCTACACCTTC. This codes for CASSPGQALGYTF. This chain links TRBV3-1 with TRBJ1-2; the match to TRBD1 covers 7 bases. V trimming: 4 bases; J trimming: 8 bases; junction bases outside the gene matches: 7. The germline V gene has CDR1 LGHDT and CDR2 YNNKEL (reference sequence). This CDR3 is 13 amino acids long.

This clonotype has a count of ten or more. This sequence joins TRBV5-1 and TRBJ1-1; the D gene is possibly TRBD1 (6 bases). The CDR3 contains 15 residues. Germline V gives CDR1 SGHRS, CDR2 YFSETQ. Between the trimmed V and J ends, which lost 0 bases and 11 bases, there was a span of 20 bases. CDR3 sequence: CASSLDLGTKGSAFF. The DNA for the CDR3 is TGCGCCAGCAGCTTGGATCTGGGGACAAAGGGGTCGGCTTTCTTT. Full variable domain (missing parts from reference TRBV5-1 and TRBJ1-1): KAGVTQTPRYLIKTRGQQVTLSCSPISGHRSVSWYQQTPGQGLQFLFEYFSETQRNKGNFPGRFSGRQFSNSRSEMNVSTLELGDSALYLCASSLDLGTKGSAFFGQGTRLTVV.

This clonotype was observed many times. This chain connects TRBV12-3 or TRBV12-4 to TRBJ1-1; TRBD1 is a possible D gene (6 bases). Trimming shortened V by 4 bases and J by 2 bases, and 14 bases separated the two germline ends. The CDR3 extends over 15 amino acids. The CDR3 DNA follows: TGTGCCAGCAGTTATGGGGGCCTACAAAACACTGAAGCTTTCTTT. Translation gives CASSYGGLQNTEAFF.

Many counts were recorded for this clonotype. The rearrangement uses TRBV12-3 or TRBV12-4 and TRBJ2-1; D may be TRBD1 (5 bases). The ends were cut back, 3 bases at V and 5 bases at J, with 8 bases in the middle. This CDR3 region has 13 residues. The CDR3 is CASSFDRDNEQFF. CDR3 coding DNA: TGTGCCAGCAGTTTCGACAGAGACAATGAGCAGTTCTTC.

As concerns this clonotype: A read error may be the cause here, since a much bigger clone is one base away. In DNA, the CDR3 is TGTGCCGGCGGGCGGGGACCCTATGGCTACACCTTC. Encoded protein: CAGGRGPYGYTF. This chain joins TRBV6-1 and TRBJ1-2; TRBD1 is a possible D gene (5 bases). This CDR3 is built from 12 residues. Germline V gene sequence: CDR1 MNHNS, CDR2 SASEGT. Trimming took 11 bases from V and 4 from J, leaving 14 bases between them.

This clonotype was counted ten times or more. J is TRBJ2-7 and V is TRBV7-8; D is unresolved. The CDR3 loop spans 13 amino acids. Trimming shortened V by 0 bases and J by 7 bases, and 10 bases separated the two germline ends. The germline gives CDR1 SGHVS, CDR2 FQNEAQ. The CDR3 DNA follows: TGTGCCAGCAGCTTAGCCGGCGTGGGGGAGCAGTACTTC. The encoded protein is CASSLAGVGEQYF.

This clonotype was seen many times. The chain employs TRBV28 and TRBJ1-2; a weak D match, TRBD1 (6 bases). V was clipped by 5 bases and J by 4 bases, with 14 bases between them. The CDR3 consists of 14 residues. The germline gives CDR1 MDHEN, CDR2 SYDVKM. The CDR3 sequence: CASSMVDRAYGYTF. The CDR3 nucleotides are TGTGCCAGCAGTATGGTGGACAGAGCCTATGGCTACACCTTC.

This clonotype was seen ten or more times. The chain combines TRBV12-3 or TRBV12-4 with TRBJ2-2, with 9 bases matching TRBD1. The CDR3 extends over 14 amino acids. The trim removed 9 bases at V and 1 base at J, leaving 3 bases unmatched. The CDR3 sequence: CASRTGVNTGELFF. CDR3 sequence (DNA): TGTGCCAGTCGGACAGGGGTGAACACCGGGGAGCTGTTTTTT.

Concerning this clonotype: This sequence may be a read error, since a much larger clone differs from it by one base. This rearrangement joins TRBV7-9 to TRBJ2-1; no clear D gene. Trimming shortened V by 5 bases and J by 8 bases, and 19 bases separated the two germline ends. This CDR3 is 15 amino acids long. CDR1 is SEHNR, CDR2 FQNEAQ, per germline (reference sequence). The CDR3, as DNA: TGTGCCAGCAGCCCGGGTTCTAACGTCGTCGATGAGCAGTTCTTC. It codes for CASSPGSNVVDEQFF.

V gene TRBV6-2 or TRBV6-3 combines with J gene TRBJ1-1; no firm D call. CDR1 is MNHEY and CDR2 is SVGEGT in the germline V gene. This CDR3 comprises 13 residues. V was clipped by 5 bases and J by 0 bases, with 7 bases between them. The CDR3 reads CASSNPLNTEAFF. As DNA, the CDR3 is TGTGCCAGCAGTAACCCACTGAACACTGAAGCTTTCTTT.

This clonotype was found many times. The chain is built from TRBV6-1 and TRBJ2-5; D remains unclear. Germline CDR1 is MNHNS and CDR2 is SASEGT. The CDR3 totals 13 residues. Trimming cost V 6 bases and J 5 bases, with 13 bases left between them. The CDR3 region is CASRSPPQETQYF. Here the CDR3 DNA reads TGTGCCAGCAGGTCCCCGCCGCAGGAGACCCAGTACTTC.

This clonotype was counted many times. The rearrangement joins TRBV20-1 to TRBJ1-1; D remains unclear. V dropped 7 bases and J dropped 2 bases, with 11 bases sitting between them. This CDR3 region has 12 residues. Germline V gene sequence: CDR1 DFQATT, CDR2 SNEGSKA (reference sequence). CDR3 loop: CSVAKGNTEAFF. For the CDR3, the DNA is TGCAGTGTGGCCAAGGGAAACACTGAAGCTTTCTTT.

This clonotype was seen at least ten times. The chain is built from TRBV28 and TRBJ1-3, with D unresolved. Germline V gives CDR1 MDHEN, CDR2 SYDVKM. V lost 6 bases, J lost 1 base, and 16 bases lay in between. The CDR3 loop spans 16 amino acids. The CDR3 sequence is CASSSAGARSGNTIYF. The CDR3 DNA reads TGTGCCAGCAGCTCTGCAGGCGCGAGGTCTGGAAACACCATATATTTT. Variable domain in full (rest from reference TRBV28 and TRBJ1-3): DVKVTQSSRYLVKRTGEKVFLECVQDMDHENMFWYRQDPGLGLRLIYFSYDVKMKEKGDIPEGYSVSREKKERFSLILESASTNQTSMYLCASSSAGARSGNTIYFGEGSWLTVV.

The CDR3 bases are TGTGCCAGCAGTTTTGAGGGACAGTCGGAGTACTTC. As protein: CASSFEGQSEYF. The chain couples TRBV28 to TRBJ2-7; 7 nucleotides agree with TRBD1. The V gene end was trimmed by 3 bases and the J gene end by 11 bases; junction bases not matched to a gene: 7. The CDR3 consists of 12 residues. Germline CDR1 is MDHEN and CDR2 is SYDVKM. Using reference TRBV28 and TRBJ2-7 for the parts outside the CDR3, the full variable domain is DVKVTQSSRYLVKRTGEKVFLECVQDMDHENMFWYRQDPGLGLRLIYFSYDVKMKEKGDIPEGYSVSREKKERFSLILESASTNQTSMYLCASSFEGQSEYFGPGTRLTVT.

This clonotype was detected ten times or more. CDR3 bases: TGTGCCAGCAGTCTCACCCCAGGGGCGACTAGACCACAGTATTTT. Translation gives CASSLTPGATRPQYF. The chain uses TRBV27 and TRBJ2-3, with D perhaps matching TRBD1 or TRBD2 (6 bases each). This CDR3 is 15 amino acids long. Between the trimmed V and J ends, which lost 5 bases and 12 bases, there was a span of 24 bases. Germline values: CDR1 MNHEY, CDR2 SMNVEV (reference sequence).

The chain joins TRBV9 to TRBJ2-7; TRBD2 aligns across 16 bases. The CDR3 is 17 amino acids. V trimming: 3 bases; J trimming: 3 bases; junction bases outside the gene matches: 6. Germline V lookup: CDR1 SGDLS, CDR2 YYNGEE. In DNA form, the CDR3 reads TGTGCCAGCAGCGCGGGACTAGCGGGAGGGGTAAACTACGAGCAGTACTTC. The encoded protein is CASSAGLAGGVNYEQYF. Combining the CDR3 with reference TRBV9 and TRBJ2-7 gives the whole variable domain DSGVTQTPKHLITATGQRVTLRCSPRSGDLSVYWYQQSLDQGLQFLIQYYNGEERAKGNILERFSAQQFPDLHSELNLSSLELGDSALYFCASSAGLAGGVNYEQYFGPGTRLTVT.

This clonotype was recorded at least ten times. The rearrangement links TRBV6-1 to TRBJ2-3; the match to TRBD2 covers 13 bases. Looked up from germline, CDR1 is MNHNS and CDR2 is SASEGT. This CDR3 region has 18 residues. The V and J ends lost 8 bases and 0 bases, in that order; junction bases with no gene match: 11. The CDR3 sequence is CASGGTPGLAGSTDTQYF. CDR3 nucleotide sequence: TGTGCCAGCGGAGGTACCCCGGGACTAGCGGGAAGCACAGATACGCAGTATTTT.

This clonotype occurred many times. The chain employs TRBV7-2 and TRBJ1-5; possibly TRBD1 for D (6 bases). The V and J ends lost 4 bases and 1 base respectively, with 11 bases between them. CDR3 length equals 15 residues. The germline V gene encodes CDR1 SGHTA and CDR2 FQGNSA. CDR3 sequence: CASSSLGGSNQPQHF. In nucleotides, the CDR3 is TGTGCCAGCAGCTCCTTGGGGGGCAGCAATCAGCCCCAGCATTTT.

A word on this clonotype: A far larger clone lies a single base away; this is likely a read error. CDR3 sequence: CAGSSSTGSRMEQYF. The CDR3 DNA reads as TGTGCCGGCAGCTCGTCGACAGGGTCCAGGATGGAGCAGTACTTC. This sequence joins TRBV11-2 and TRBJ2-7; 7 bases are a match to TRBD1. The CDR3 covers 15 residues. Looked up from germline, CDR1 is SGHAT and CDR2 is FQNNGV.

This clonotype showed up many times. The J gene is TRBJ2-7, the V gene TRBV5-1, with a possible D match to TRBD2 (6 bases). V was trimmed by 4 bases and J by 4 bases, leaving 15 bases between them. This CDR3 comprises 14 residues. In germline, CDR1 is SGHRS, CDR2 YFSETQ. The CDR3 sequence is CASSPRDSPYEQYF. DNA of the CDR3: TGCGCCAGCAGCCCCCGGGACTCACCTTACGAGCAGTACTTC.

As for this clonotype: A much larger clone differs by one base, so this may be a read error. The chain employs TRBV7-2 and TRBJ1-1, with D perhaps matching TRBD1 (5 bases). The CDR3 contains 14 residues. Germline V gene lookup returns CDR1 SGHTA and CDR2 FQGNSA. CDR3 in amino acids: CASSSGTSNTGAFF. CDR3 coding DNA: TGTGCCAGCAGCTCAGGGACTTCGAACACTGGAGCTTTCTTT. Using reference TRBV7-2 and TRBJ1-1 for the parts outside the CDR3, the full variable domain is GAGVSQSPSNKVTEKGKDVELRCDPISGHTALYWYRQSLGQGLEFLIYFQGNSAPDKSGLPSDRFSAERTGGSVSTLTIQRTQQEDSAVYLCASSSGTSNTGAFFGQGTRLTVV.